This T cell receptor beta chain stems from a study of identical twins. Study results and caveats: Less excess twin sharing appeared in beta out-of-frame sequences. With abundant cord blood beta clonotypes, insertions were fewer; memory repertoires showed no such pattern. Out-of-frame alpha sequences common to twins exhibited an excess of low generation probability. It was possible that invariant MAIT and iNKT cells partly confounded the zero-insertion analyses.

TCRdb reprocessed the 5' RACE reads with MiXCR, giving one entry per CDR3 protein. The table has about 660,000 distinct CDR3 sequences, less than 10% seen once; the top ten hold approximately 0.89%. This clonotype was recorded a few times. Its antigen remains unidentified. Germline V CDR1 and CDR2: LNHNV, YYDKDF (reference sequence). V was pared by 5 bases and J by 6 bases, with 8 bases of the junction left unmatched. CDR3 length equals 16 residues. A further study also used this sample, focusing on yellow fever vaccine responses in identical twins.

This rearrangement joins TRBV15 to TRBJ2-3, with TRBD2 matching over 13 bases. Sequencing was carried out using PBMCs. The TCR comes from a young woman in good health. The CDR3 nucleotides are TGTGCCACCAGCCTCGGACTAGCGGGGGAGGGTGATACGCAGTATTTT. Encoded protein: CATSLGLAGEGDTQYF.